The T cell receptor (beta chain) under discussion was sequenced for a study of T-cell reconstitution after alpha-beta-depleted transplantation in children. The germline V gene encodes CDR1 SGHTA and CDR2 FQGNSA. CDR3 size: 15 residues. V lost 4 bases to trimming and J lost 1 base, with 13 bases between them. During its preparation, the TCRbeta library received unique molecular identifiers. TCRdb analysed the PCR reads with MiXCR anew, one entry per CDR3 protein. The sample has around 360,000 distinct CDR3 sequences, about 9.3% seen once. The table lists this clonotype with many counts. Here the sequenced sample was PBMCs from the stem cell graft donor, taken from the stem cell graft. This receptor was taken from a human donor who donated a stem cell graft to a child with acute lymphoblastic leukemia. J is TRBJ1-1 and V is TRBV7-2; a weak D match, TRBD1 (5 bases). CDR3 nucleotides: TGTGCCAGCAGCTATATCAAGGGGCCGAACACTGAAGCTTTCTTT. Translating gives CASSYIKGPNTEAFF.